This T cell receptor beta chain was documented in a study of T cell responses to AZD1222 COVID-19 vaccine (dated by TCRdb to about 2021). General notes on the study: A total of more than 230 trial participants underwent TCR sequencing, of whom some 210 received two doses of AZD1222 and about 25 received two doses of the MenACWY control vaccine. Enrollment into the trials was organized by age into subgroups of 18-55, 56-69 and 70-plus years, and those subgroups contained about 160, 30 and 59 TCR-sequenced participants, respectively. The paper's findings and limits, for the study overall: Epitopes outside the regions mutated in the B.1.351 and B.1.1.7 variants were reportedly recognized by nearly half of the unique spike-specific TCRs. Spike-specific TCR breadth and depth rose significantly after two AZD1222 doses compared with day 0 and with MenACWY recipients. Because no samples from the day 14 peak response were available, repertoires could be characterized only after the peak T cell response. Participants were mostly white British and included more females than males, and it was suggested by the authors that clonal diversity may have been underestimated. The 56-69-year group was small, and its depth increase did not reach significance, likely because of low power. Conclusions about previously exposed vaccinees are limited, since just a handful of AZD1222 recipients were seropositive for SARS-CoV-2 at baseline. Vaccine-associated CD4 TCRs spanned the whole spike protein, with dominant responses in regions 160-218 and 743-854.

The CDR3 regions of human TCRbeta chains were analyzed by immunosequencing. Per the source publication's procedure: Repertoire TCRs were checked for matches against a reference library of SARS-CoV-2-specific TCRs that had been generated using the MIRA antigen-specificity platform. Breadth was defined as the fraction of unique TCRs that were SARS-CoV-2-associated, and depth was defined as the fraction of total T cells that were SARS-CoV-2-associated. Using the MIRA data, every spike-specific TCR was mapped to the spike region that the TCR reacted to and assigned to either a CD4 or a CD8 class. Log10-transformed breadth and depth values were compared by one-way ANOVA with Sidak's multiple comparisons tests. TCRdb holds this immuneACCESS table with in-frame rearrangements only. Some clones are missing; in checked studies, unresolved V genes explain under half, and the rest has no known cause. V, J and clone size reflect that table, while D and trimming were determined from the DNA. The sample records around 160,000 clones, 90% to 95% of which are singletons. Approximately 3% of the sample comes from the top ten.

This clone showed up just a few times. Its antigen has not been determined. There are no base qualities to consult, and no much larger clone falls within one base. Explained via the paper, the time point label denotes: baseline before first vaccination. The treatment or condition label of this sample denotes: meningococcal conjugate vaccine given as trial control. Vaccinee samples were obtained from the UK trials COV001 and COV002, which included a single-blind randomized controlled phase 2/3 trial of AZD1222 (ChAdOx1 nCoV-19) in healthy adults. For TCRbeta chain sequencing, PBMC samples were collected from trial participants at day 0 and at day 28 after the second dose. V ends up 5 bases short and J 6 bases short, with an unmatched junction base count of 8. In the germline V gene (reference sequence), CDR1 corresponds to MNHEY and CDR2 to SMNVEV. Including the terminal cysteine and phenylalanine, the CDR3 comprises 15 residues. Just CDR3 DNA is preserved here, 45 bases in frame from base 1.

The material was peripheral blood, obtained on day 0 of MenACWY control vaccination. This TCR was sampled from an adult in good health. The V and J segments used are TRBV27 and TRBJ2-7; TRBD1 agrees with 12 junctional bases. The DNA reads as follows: TGTGCCAGCAGTCTACGGGGGACAGGGGGCGGCGAGCAGTACTTC. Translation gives CASSLRGTGGGEQYF.